Listed below are T cell receptor beta chains from one sample, sequenced in a study of blood T cells in healthy people across ages. TCRdb analysed the 5' RACE reads with MiXCR anew, one entry per CDR3 protein. This repertoire shows about 320,000 distinct CDR3 sequences, around 30% found once; its top ten account for 25% to 35%. The specimen was blood. The receptor source for this set is an older woman in good health. Both conserved end residues are part of each CDR3. Fields, in order: clone size, V gene, J gene, D gene, CDR3 protein, CDR3 DNA. D genes are given only for firm matches. Only some rows state a clone size, as once, few, many or a class for expanded clones.

size: few; V: TRBV6-1; J: TRBJ2-3; D: NA; CDR3: CASREGGFTDTQYF; DNA: TGTGCCAGCAGGGAGGGGGGCTTTACAGATACGCAGTATTTT
size: NA; V: TRBV5-1; J: TRBJ2-2; D: NA; CDR3: CASKPLQGNTGELFF; DNA: TGCGCCAGCAAGCCCTTACAGGGGAACACCGGGGAGCTGTTTTTT
size: NA; V: TRBV7-2; J: TRBJ1-4; D: NA; CDR3: CASSLDAAVNEKLFF; DNA: TGTGCCAGCAGCTTAGATGCGGCGGTAAATGAAAAACTGTTTTTT
size: few; V: TRBV6-5; J: TRBJ1-6; D: NA; CDR3: CASSLTGGTMDSPLHF; DNA: TGTGCCAGCAGCCTAACGGGTGGGACAATGGATTCACCCCTCCACTTT
size: NA; V: TRBV19; J: TRBJ1-1; D: NA; CDR3: CASVLGTEAFF; DNA: TGTGCCAGTGTCCTTGGGACTGAAGCTTTCTTT
size: few; V: TRBV29-1; J: TRBJ1-4; D: NA; CDR3: CSVVYGGLDEKLFF; DNA: TGCAGCGTTGTTTATGGAGGGCTGGATGAAAAACTGTTTTTT
size: few; V: TRBV20-1; J: TRBJ2-1; D: TRBD2; CDR3: CSAAGRNAERSEQFF; DNA: TGCAGTGCTGCCGGGAGGAACGCGGAACGAAGTGAGCAGTTCTTC
size: few; V: TRBV4-1; J: TRBJ2-7; D: NA; CDR3: CASSQVGRSGVEQYF; DNA: TGCGCCAGCAGCCAAGTGGGGAGAAGTGGTGTAGAGCAGTACTTC
size: NA; V: TRBV3-1; J: TRBJ2-7; D: NA; CDR3: CASSQGKAGEQYF; DNA: TGTGCCAGCAGCCAAGGAAAGGCGGGCGAGCAGTACTTC
size: NA; V: TRBV9; J: TRBJ2-1; D: NA; CDR3: CASARAPSYNEQFF; DNA: TGTGCCAGCGCCCGGGCGCCATCTTACAATGAGCAGTTCTTC
size: NA; V: TRBV14; J: TRBJ2-5; D: NA; CDR3: CASSQDRPGSETQYF; DNA: TGTGCCAGCAGCCAAGATCGGCCAGGGAGTGAGACCCAGTACTTC
size: few; V: TRBV7-6; J: TRBJ1-3; D: NA; CDR3: CASSWGGNTIYF; DNA: TGTGCCAGCAGCTGGGGCGGAAACACCATATATTTT
size: NA; V: TRBV7-8; J: TRBJ1-1; D: NA; CDR3: CASSFPGVTEAFF; DNA: TGTGCCAGCAGCTTCCCAGGGGTGACTGAAGCTTTCTTT
size: many; V: TRBV5-1; J: TRBJ1-2; D: TRBD1; CDR3: CASSPTGDYGYTF; DNA: TGTGCCAGCAGTCCTACAGGGGACTATGGCTACACCTTC
size: few; V: TRBV7-9; J: TRBJ2-5; D: TRBD1; CDR3: CASSSTGAAETQYF; DNA: TGTGCCAGCAGCTCGACAGGGGCGGCAGAGACCCAGTACTTC
size: NA; V: TRBV13; J: TRBJ2-1; D: TRBD2; CDR3: CASSDSGGASEQFF; DNA: TGTGCCAGCAGCGATAGCGGGGGGGCCAGTGAGCAGTTCTTC
size: NA; V: TRBV28; J: TRBJ2-7; D: TRBD1; CDR3: CASSQPGQAHYEQYF; DNA: TGTGCCAGCAGCCAGCCGGGACAGGCCCACTACGAGCAGTACTTC
size: few; V: TRBV24-1; J: TRBJ2-2; D: TRBD2; CDR3: CATQPPGTSGRGGELFF; DNA: TGTGCCACCCAACCTCCTGGGACTAGCGGGAGAGGCGGGGAGCTGTTTTTT
size: NA; V: TRBV28; J: TRBJ1-2; D: NA; CDR3: CASRVGDPWGYTF; DNA: TGTGCCAGCAGGGTTGGGGACCCTTGGGGCTACACCTTC
size: NA; V: TRBV24-1; J: TRBJ2-5; D: TRBD1; CDR3: CATSRTGNQETQYF; DNA: TGTGCCACCAGCCGGACAGGAAATCAAGAGACCCAGTACTTC
size: NA; V: TRBV10-3; J: TRBJ1-2; D: TRBD1; CDR3: CAIRPTGKGDGYTF; DNA: TGTGCCATCAGGCCGACAGGGAAGGGGGATGGCTACACCTTC